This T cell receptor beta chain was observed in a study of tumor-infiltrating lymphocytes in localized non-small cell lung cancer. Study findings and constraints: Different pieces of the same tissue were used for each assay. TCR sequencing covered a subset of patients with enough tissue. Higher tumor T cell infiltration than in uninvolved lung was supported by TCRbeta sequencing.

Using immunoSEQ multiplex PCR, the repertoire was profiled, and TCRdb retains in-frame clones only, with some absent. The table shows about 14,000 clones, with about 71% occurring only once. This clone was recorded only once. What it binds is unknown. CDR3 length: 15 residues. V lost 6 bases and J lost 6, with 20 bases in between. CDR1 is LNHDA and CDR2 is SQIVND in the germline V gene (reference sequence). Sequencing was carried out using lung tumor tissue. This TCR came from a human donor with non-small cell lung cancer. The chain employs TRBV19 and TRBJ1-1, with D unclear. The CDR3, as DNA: TGTGCCAGTAGACCCCGCGGGGAAACCCAAGCTGAAGCTTTCTTT. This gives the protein CASRPRGETQAEAFF. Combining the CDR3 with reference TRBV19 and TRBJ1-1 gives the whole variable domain DGGITQSPKYLFRKEGQNVTLSCEQNLNHDAMYWYRQDPGQGLRLIYYSQIVNDFQKGDIAEGYSVSREKKESFPLTVTSAQKNPTAFYLCASRPRGETQAEAFFGQGTRLTVV.